These 5 T cell receptor beta chains share one sample of origin, sequenced in a study of T-cell memory formation after mild COVID-19. TCRdb reprocessed the 5' RACE reads via MiXCR and lists one record per CDR3 protein. The table has 400,000 to 500,000 distinct CDR3 sequences, 24% seen once. Sequencing was carried out using PBMCs or a T cell subset sorted from them (not recorded which). The receptors were gathered from an adult woman who had mild COVID-19 (a few samples of this study predate the infection). Cell type and time point are not known.

The rearrangement uses TRBV5-1 and TRBJ2-1, with 8 bases matching TRBD2. This CDR3 has 18 residues. Germline assignment: CDR1 SGHRS and CDR2 YFSETQ. V gave up 4 bases and J gave up 1 base; unmatched junction bases: 13. CDR3 in amino acids: CASSPQIGSGSSYNEQFF. The CDR3 DNA reads as TGCGCCAGCAGCCCCCAGATAGGGAGCGGGAGTTCCTACAATGAGCAGTTCTTC.

This clonotype was detected a few times. The chain combines TRBV12-3 or TRBV12-4 with TRBJ1-6, with 8 bases matching TRBD1. V was clipped by 8 bases and J by 6 bases; unmatched bases: 18. The CDR3 has 18 amino acids. The DNA for the CDR3 is TGTGCCAGCCGGGCCTCTCCGGGACAGGCCTCCCCTAATTCACCCCTCCACTTT. Protein product: CASRASPGQASPNSPLHF.

V usage is TRBV12-3 or TRBV12-4 and J usage is TRBJ1-2; D is possibly TRBD1 (5 bases). The CDR3 length is 13 residues. With 5 bases removed from V and 5 bases from J, the gap between germline ends came to 12 bases. CDR3 bases: TGTGCCAGCAGTCGGGGCGGAACTTATGGCTACACCTTC. This sequence encodes CASSRGGTYGYTF.

This clonotype was counted many times. This sequence joins TRBV5-1 and TRBJ1-1; a weak D match, TRBD1 (6 bases). Trimming took 0 bases from V and 1 from J, leaving 13 bases between them. CDR1 SGHRS and CDR2 YFSETQ come from the germline V gene. This CDR3 has 16 residues. CDR3 amino acids: CASSLASGTRNTEAFF. The CDR3 coding sequence is TGCGCCAGCAGCTTGGCCTCCGGGACAAGGAACACTGAAGCTTTCTTT.

The chain couples TRBV7-2 to TRBJ2-5; 7 nucleotides match TRBD1. V was clipped by 4 bases and J by 6 bases; unmatched bases: 11. The CDR3 has 15 residues. In germline, CDR1 is SGHTA, CDR2 FQGNSA. The CDR3 region has the DNA TGTGCCAGCAGCTCCCAGACAGGGATGGAGAAGACCCAGTACTTC. Its translation is CASSSQTGMEKTQYF. Drawing the rest from reference TRBV7-2 and TRBJ2-5, the complete variable domain is GAGVSQSPSNKVTEKGKDVELRCDPISGHTALYWYRQSLGQGLEFLIYFQGNSAPDKSGLPSDRFSAERTGGSVSTLTIQRTQQEDSAVYLCASSSQTGMEKTQYFGPGTRLLVL.